One and the same sample provided the 32 T cell receptor beta chains below, sequenced in a study of blood T cell repertoires in COVID-19. Sequenced by immunoSEQ multiplex PCR; TCRdb stores in-frame clones only, minus some. The sample has about 95,000 clones, around 87% seen once. The specimen was peripheral blood. These receptors originate from a human donor in a cohort sampled during active COVID-19.

The V call is TRBV10-3, the J call TRBJ1-2; tentatively, D is TRBD1 (6 bases). CDR3 length equals 15 residues. The germline V gene has CDR1 ENHRY and CDR2 SYGVKD. CDR3 protein: CPHIIPGDDNYGYTF. For the CDR3, the DNA is TGTCCTCACATCATACCAGGGGATGATAACTATGGCTACACCTTC.

The chain couples TRBV5-1 to TRBJ1-1; 8 nucleotides match TRBD1. J gave up 1 base and V 7 bases, and 9 bases lay outside the gene matches. The CDR3 is made up of 15 amino acids. Germline assignment: CDR1 SGHRS and CDR2 YFSETQ. The CDR3 nucleotides read TGCGCCAGCTCCTACCAGGGGGCGGAGAACACTGAAGCTTTCTTT. As protein: CASSYQGAENTEAFF. Full variable domain (remainder filled in from reference TRBV5-1 and TRBJ1-1): KAGVTQTPRYLIKTRGQQVTLSCSPISGHRSVSWYQQTPGQGLQFLFEYFSETQRNKGNFPGRFSGRQFSNSRSEMNVSTLELGDSALYLCASSYQGAENTEAFFGQGTRLTVV.

J is TRBJ1-2 and V is TRBV27; 8 nucleotides agree with TRBD1. This CDR3 region has 15 residues. Germline V gene data show CDR1 as MNHEY and CDR2 as SMNVEV (reference sequence). Trimming took 3 bases from V and 5 from J; bases not matched to a gene: 8. CDR3 nucleotides: TGTGCCAGCAGTTTGGCAGGGGGCCCGGGGTATGGCTACACCTTC. Translating it yields CASSLAGGPGYGYTF.

This clone was seen a single time. CDR3 DNA sequence: TGTGCCACCAGCCGTTACCGGTCTGAAGCTTTCTTT. Translating it yields CATSRYRSEAFF. This sequence joins TRBV15 and TRBJ1-1; D not resolved. The length of the CDR3 is 12 residues. Looked up from germline, CDR1 is LNHNV and CDR2 is YYDKDF (reference sequence). V lost 5 bases and J lost 6, with 10 bases in between.

The CDR3 DNA follows: TGTGCCAGCAGTTTCACGACTGTGAACACTGAAGCTTTCTTT. Translating gives CASSFTTVNTEAFF. The chain uses TRBV7-9 and TRBJ1-1; D unclear. Germline CDR1 reads SEHNR; CDR2 reads FQNEAQ (reference sequence). This CDR3 region has 14 residues. Deletions cut 6 bases from V and 0 bases from J, with 11 bases between.

The chain has TRBV10-3 and TRBJ1-5; D not resolved. The germline V gene encodes CDR1 ENHRY and CDR2 SYGVKD. With 4 bases removed from V and 4 bases from J, the gap between germline ends came to 8 bases. This CDR3 is built from 13 residues. The CDR3, as DNA: TGTGCCATCAGTGCCGCGAGTAATCAGCCCCAGCATTTT. Translating it yields CAISAASNQPQHF.

In the case of this clone: Germline and junction disagree at one end, which may indicate a read error. The chain combines TRBV7-7 with TRBJ2-1; D gene uncertain. The CDR3 loop spans 14 amino acids. Germline V gene sequence: CDR1 SSHAT, CDR2 FNYEAQ (reference sequence). The CDR3 loop is CASSPTTPWREQFF. The CDR3 DNA is TGTGCTAGCAGCCCCACCACCCCCTGGCGGGAGCAGTTCTTC.

The rearrangement joins TRBV28 to TRBJ2-2, with D perhaps TRBD1 (6 bases). V lost 5 bases and J lost 7, with 11 bases in between. Germline CDR1 and CDR2: MDHEN and SYDVKM. The CDR3 is 13 amino acids. The CDR3 reads CASSLGQIGELFF. For the CDR3, the DNA is TGTGCCAGCAGTCTTGGACAGATCGGGGAGCTGTTTTTT.

V gene TRBV19 combines with J gene TRBJ1-6, with 10 bases aligning to TRBD1. This CDR3 has 16 amino acids. The V gene's germline CDR1 is LNHDA and CDR2 SQIVND (reference sequence). Trimming took 3 bases from V and 7 from J; bases not matched to a gene: 6. The CDR3 sequence: CASSIPSGQGNSPLHF. Written as DNA, the CDR3 is TGTGCCAGTAGTATCCCTTCGGGACAGGGGAATTCACCCCTCCACTTT.

J is TRBJ1-6 and V is TRBV7-2, with 12 bases that match TRBD1. This CDR3 comprises 18 residues. Unmatched junction bases numbered 3, after V lost 0 bases and J lost 3 bases. CDR1 and CDR2 from the germline V gene are SGHTA and FQGNSA. CDR3 loop: CASSLAGQGAYYNSPLHF. The CDR3 nucleotides are TGTGCCAGCAGCTTAGCGGGACAGGGGGCTTACTATAATTCACCCCTCCACTTT.

The chain carries TRBV4-3 and TRBJ1-3; D possibly corresponds to TRBD1 (6 bases). The CDR3 runs 14 residues. V dropped 5 bases and J dropped 4 bases, with 12 bases sitting between them. The germline V gene has CDR1 LGHNA and CDR2 YSLEER. CDR3 sequence reads: CASSKGQMGNTIYF. The DNA of the CDR3 is TGCGCCAGCAGCAAAGGACAGATGGGAAACACCATATATTTT.

V usage is TRBV18 and J usage is TRBJ2-7, with TRBD1 as a possible D gene (5 bases). V lost 3 bases and J lost 2, with 11 bases in between. Germline V CDR1 and CDR2: KGHSH, LQKENI. This CDR3 is built from 14 residues. The CDR3 loop is CASSPPDTTYEQYF. CDR3 coding DNA: TGTGCCAGCTCACCGCCGGACACGACCTACGAGCAGTACTTC. Full variable domain (remainder filled in from reference TRBV18 and TRBJ2-7): NAGVMQNPRHLVRRRGQEARLRCSPMKGHSHVYWYRQLPEEGLKFMVYLQKENIIDESGMPKERFSAEFPKEGPSILRIQQVVRGDSAAYFCASSPPDTTYEQYFGPGTRLTVT.

The DNA for the CDR3 is TGTGCCAGCAGTCTCCCTGGGGGACAGGGGGCCTACGAGCAGTACTTC. Its translation: CASSLPGGQGAYEQYF. The gene calls are TRBV28 and TRBJ2-7; the match to TRBD1 covers 11 bases. CDR3 length: 16 residues. The germline CDR1 and CDR2 sequences are MDHEN and SYDVKM. Losses at the gene ends were 5 bases for V and 2 bases for J; bases not matched to a gene: 8. The full variable domain, completed using reference TRBV28 and TRBJ2-7, is DVKVTQSSRYLVKRTGEKVFLECVQDMDHENMFWYRQDPGLGLRLIYFSYDVKMKEKGDIPEGYSVSREKKERFSLILESASTNQTSMYLCASSLPGGQGAYEQYFGPGTRLTVT.

The count of this clone is one. The genes are TRBV10-2 and TRBJ1-2, with a tentative D call TRBD1 (5 bases). The length of the CDR3 is 14 residues. The V gene lost 2 bases and the J gene lost 2 bases, with 9 bases spanning the gap. Germline CDR1 reads WSHSY; CDR2 reads SAAADI. The DNA for the CDR3 is TGCGCCAGCAGTGAGCCCCGGGGGAACTATGGCTACACCTTC. Translation: CASSEPRGNYGYTF.

This chain joins TRBV5-6 and TRBJ1-1; D not certain. CDR3 size: 12 residues. Trimming took 7 bases from V and 1 from J, leaving 8 bases between them. Germline V lookup: CDR1 SGHDT, CDR2 YYEEEE. The CDR3 DNA reads TGTGCCAGCGGGCGGGGGAACACTGAAGCTTTCTTT. Its translation is CASGRGNTEAFF.

V usage is TRBV28 and J usage is TRBJ1-5; 8 nucleotides align to TRBD1. V lost 3 bases and J lost 5; bases outside the gene matches: 15. Germline V gene lookup returns CDR1 MDHEN and CDR2 SYDVKM. The CDR3 sequence is 18 residues long. The CDR3 reads CASSLAAGGSSGHQPQHF. CDR3 nucleotide sequence: TGTGCCAGCAGTTTGGCGGCAGGGGGCTCTTCCGGCCATCAGCCCCAGCATTTT.

V gene TRBV4-1 combines with J gene TRBJ1-3; 12 positions agree with TRBD1. Losses at the gene ends were 4 bases for V and 1 base for J; bases not matched to a gene: 5. The CDR3 covers 17 residues. CDR1 and CDR2 from the germline V gene are MGHRA and YSYEKL. DNA of the CDR3: TGCGCCAGCAGCCTAGGGACAGGGGGCCCTTCTGGAAACACCATATATTTT. It codes for CASSLGTGGPSGNTIYF.

The rearrangement uses TRBV5-1 and TRBJ2-7; D is possibly TRBD2 (6 bases). Germline assignment: CDR1 SGHRS and CDR2 YFSETQ. The CDR3 is made up of 16 amino acids. Trimming took off 4 bases at V and 7 bases at J, with 24 bases between the two ends. CDR3 in amino acids: CASSTRLRDGVTEQYF. The CDR3 DNA follows: TGCGCCAGCAGCACCCGCTTGCGGGACGGGGTTACGGAGCAGTACTTC. Using reference TRBV5-1 and TRBJ2-7 for the parts outside the CDR3, the full variable domain is KAGVTQTPRYLIKTRGQQVTLSCSPISGHRSVSWYQQTPGQGLQFLFEYFSETQRNKGNFPGRFSGRQFSNSRSEMNVSTLELGDSALYLCASSTRLRDGVTEQYFGPGTRLTVT.

CDR3 sequence reads: CASSTGTGMRETQYF. The DNA of the CDR3 is TGTGCCAGCAGCACCGGGACAGGGATGAGAGAGACCCAGTACTTC. V is TRBV5-8 and J is TRBJ2-5, with 9 bases aligning to TRBD1. This CDR3 is built from 15 residues. Germline CDR1 is SGHTS and CDR2 is YDEGEE. V shed 4 bases and J 4 bases; nucleotides not matched to a gene: 8.

The chain joins TRBV30 to TRBJ1-2; 10 bases agree with TRBD1. This CDR3 region has 15 residues. V shed 4 bases and J 4 bases; nucleotides not matched to a gene: 9. Germline V gives CDR1 GTSNPN, CDR2 SVGIG (reference sequence). CDR3: CAWTRQGARGYGYTF. CDR3 sequence (DNA): TGTGCCTGGACCCGACAGGGGGCGAGGGGCTATGGCTACACCTTC.

The DNA of the CDR3 is TGTGCCAGCAGCTCAAGACAGGGCACCTACAATGAGCAGTTCTTC. Its translation: CASSSRQGTYNEQFF. The rearrangement uses TRBV7-9 and TRBJ2-1, with 7 bases that match TRBD1. V shed 4 bases, J shed 2 bases, and the junction held 5 bases outside the gene matches. This CDR3 has 15 residues. CDR1 and CDR2 (germline): SEHNR, FQNEAQ (reference sequence).

This clone appeared once. The chain couples TRBV7-8 to TRBJ1-4; D gene unclear. V gave up 3 bases and J gave up 7 bases, with 12 bases separating them. The CDR3 loop spans 14 amino acids. Germline CDR1 reads SGHVS; CDR2 reads FQNEAQ. In DNA form, the CDR3 reads TGTGCCAGCAGCTTGCCCGAACGGGGTGAAAAACTGTTTTTT. Encoded protein: CASSLPERGEKLFF.

This chain links TRBV20-1 with TRBJ2-7; D is unclear. The CDR3 has 12 amino acids. CDR1 and CDR2 (germline): DFQATT, SNEGSKA (reference sequence). Between the trimmed V and J ends, which lost 3 bases and 0 bases, there was a span of 6 bases. The CDR3 here is CSASVSSYEQYF. Here the CDR3 DNA reads TGCAGTGCTAGTGTGAGCTCCTACGAGCAGTACTTC.

V and J are TRBV6-5 and TRBJ2-7; perhaps TRBD1 as D (6 bases). Germline assignment: CDR1 MNHEY and CDR2 SVGAGI. The CDR3 is made up of 14 amino acids. Trimming cost V 7 bases and J 6 bases, with 19 bases left between them. For the CDR3, the DNA is TGTGCCAGCACCGGGCCGGGTGGGGGCGCCGAGCAGTACTTC. Encoded protein: CASTGPGGGAEQYF.

The chain links TRBV6-2 or TRBV6-3 to TRBJ1-5; D possibly corresponds to TRBD1 (5 bases). Trimming took off 6 bases at V and 3 bases at J, with 15 bases between the two ends. This CDR3 contains 15 residues. Germline lookup yields CDR1 MNHEY and CDR2 SVGEGT. CDR3 DNA sequence: TGTGCCAGCAGCCACGGGGGGGGTACCAATCAGCCCCAGCATTTT. Translating it yields CASSHGGGTNQPQHF.

This chain connects TRBV7-8 to TRBJ2-1, with TRBD1 matching 7 bases. CDR1 is SGHVS, CDR2 FQNEAQ, per germline. J gave up 5 bases and V 3 bases, and 7 bases lay outside the gene matches. This CDR3 has 15 amino acids. The CDR3 sequence is CASSFWDRTNNEQFF. DNA for the CDR3: TGTGCCAGCAGCTTCTGGGACAGAACCAACAATGAGCAGTTCTTC. Combining the CDR3 with reference TRBV7-8 and TRBJ2-1 gives the whole variable domain GAGVSQSPRYKVAKRGQDVALRCDPISGHVSLFWYQQALGQGPEFLTYFQNEAQLDKSGLPSDRFFAERPEGSVSTLKIQRTQQEDSAVYLCASSFWDRTNNEQFFGPGTRLTVL.

The chain links TRBV29-1 to TRBJ2-7; weak D call: TRBD2 (7 bases). V dropped 6 bases and J dropped 0 bases, with 18 bases sitting between them. This CDR3 is 15 amino acids long. Germline V gene lookup returns CDR1 SQVTM and CDR2 ANQGSEA. CDR3 coding DNA: TGCAGCGTGCAAACTCAGGGGAGGGCCTCCTACGAGCAGTACTTC. Amino acids: CSVQTQGRASYEQYF.

The rearrangement links TRBV15 to TRBJ2-5; possibly TRBD1 for D (6 bases). V was clipped by 5 bases and J by 4 bases, with 11 bases between them. This CDR3 contains 13 residues. Germline V CDR1 and CDR2: LNHNV, YYDKDF (reference sequence). This CDR3 reads CATSWGPRETQYF. In DNA form, the CDR3 reads TGTGCCACCAGCTGGGGGCCCCGAGAGACCCAGTACTTC.

This clone was detected once. The V gene is TRBV2, the J gene TRBJ2-2, with D perhaps matching TRBD1 (5 bases). The CDR3 contains 16 residues. CDR1 SNHLY and CDR2 FYNNEI come from the germline V gene. Between the trimmed V and J ends, which lost 5 bases and 1 base, there was a span of 14 bases. Here the CDR3 DNA reads TGTGCCAGCAGTCCACAGGACCCTAGGAACACCGGGGAGCTGTTTTTT. Residues: CASSPQDPRNTGELFF.

The gene calls are TRBV11-2 and TRBJ1-4; possibly TRBD1 for D (5 bases). V was clipped by 4 bases and J by 2 bases, with 11 bases between them. The CDR3 sequence is 15 residues long. Per the germline V gene, CDR1 is SGHAT and CDR2 is FQNNGV. Here the CDR3 DNA reads TGTGCCAGCAGCTCAAACCGGGGGACTAATGAAAAACTGTTTTTT. It yields the protein CASSSNRGTNEKLFF.

The gene calls are TRBV5-4 and TRBJ2-7; 13 bases agree with TRBD2. V lost 4 bases and J lost 3; bases outside the gene matches: 4. Germline CDR1 and CDR2: SGHNT and YYREEE (reference sequence). The CDR3 length is 15 residues. The CDR3 loop reads CASSLGTSGVYEQYF. CDR3 sequence (DNA): TGTGCCAGCAGCCTCGGGACTAGCGGGGTCTACGAGCAGTACTTC.

In its sample, this clone was seen a few times. This chain joins TRBV30 and TRBJ2-7, with a tentative D call TRBD1 (5 bases). Between the trimmed V and J ends, which lost 0 bases and 2 bases, there was a span of 11 bases. CDR1 and CDR2 from the germline V gene are GTSNPN and SVGIG (reference sequence). This CDR3 region has 14 residues. CDR3 DNA sequence: TGTGCCTGGAGTGTAGTAGACAGACCCTACGAGCAGTACTTC. Protein sequence: CAWSVVDRPYEQYF.